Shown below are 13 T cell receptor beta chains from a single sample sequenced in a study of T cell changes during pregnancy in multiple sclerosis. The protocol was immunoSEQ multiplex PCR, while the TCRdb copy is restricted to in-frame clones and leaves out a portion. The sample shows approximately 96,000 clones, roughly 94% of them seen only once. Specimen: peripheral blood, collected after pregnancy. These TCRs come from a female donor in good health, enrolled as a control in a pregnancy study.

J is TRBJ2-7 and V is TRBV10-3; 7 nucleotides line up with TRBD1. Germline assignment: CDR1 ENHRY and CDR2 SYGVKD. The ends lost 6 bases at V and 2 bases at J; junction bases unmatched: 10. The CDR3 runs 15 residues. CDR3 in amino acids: CAIRQNRGEPYEQYF. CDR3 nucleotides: TGTGCCATCAGACAGAACAGGGGAGAGCCCTACGAGCAGTACTTC.

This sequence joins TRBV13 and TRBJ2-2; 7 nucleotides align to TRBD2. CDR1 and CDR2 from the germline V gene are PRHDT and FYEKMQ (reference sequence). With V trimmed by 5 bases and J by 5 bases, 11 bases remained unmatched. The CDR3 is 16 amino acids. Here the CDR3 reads CASSHSRREQTGELFF. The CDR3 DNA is TGTGCCAGCAGCCACAGCAGGCGGGAGCAAACCGGGGAGCTGTTTTTT.

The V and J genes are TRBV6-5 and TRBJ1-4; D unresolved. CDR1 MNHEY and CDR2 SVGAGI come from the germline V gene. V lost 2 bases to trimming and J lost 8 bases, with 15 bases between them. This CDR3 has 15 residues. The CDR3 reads CASSYRRGSVEKLFF. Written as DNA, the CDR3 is TGTGCCAGCAGTTACCGCAGAGGATCCGTCGAAAAACTGTTTTTT.

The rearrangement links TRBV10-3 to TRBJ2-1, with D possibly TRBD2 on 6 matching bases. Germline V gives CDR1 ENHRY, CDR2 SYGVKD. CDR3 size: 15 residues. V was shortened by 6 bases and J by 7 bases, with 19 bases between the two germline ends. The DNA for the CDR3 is TGTGCCATCAGCGACATTGGAGGGACTCAAAATGAGCAGTTCTTC. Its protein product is CAISDIGGTQNEQFF.

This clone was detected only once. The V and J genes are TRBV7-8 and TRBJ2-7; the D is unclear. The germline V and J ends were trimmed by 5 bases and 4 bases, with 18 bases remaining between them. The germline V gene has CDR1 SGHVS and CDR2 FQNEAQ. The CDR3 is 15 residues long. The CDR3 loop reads CASSPTISQTYEQYF. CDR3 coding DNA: TGTGCCAGCAGCCCCACTATATCCCAAACATACGAGCAGTACTTC.

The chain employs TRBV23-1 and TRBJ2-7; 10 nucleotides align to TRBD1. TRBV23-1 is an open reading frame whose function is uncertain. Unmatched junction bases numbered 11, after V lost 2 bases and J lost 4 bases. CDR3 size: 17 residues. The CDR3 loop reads CASSQTDVPGQGYEQYF. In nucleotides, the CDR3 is TGCGCCAGCAGTCAAACCGATGTCCCGGGACAGGGGTACGAGCAGTACTTC.

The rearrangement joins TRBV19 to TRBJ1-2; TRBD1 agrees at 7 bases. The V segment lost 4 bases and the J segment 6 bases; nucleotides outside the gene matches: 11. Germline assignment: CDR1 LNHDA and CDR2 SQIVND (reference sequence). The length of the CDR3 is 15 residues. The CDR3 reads CASSTRQGLMDGYTF. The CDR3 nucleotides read TGTGCCAGTAGTACCCGACAGGGACTGATGGATGGCTACACCTTC. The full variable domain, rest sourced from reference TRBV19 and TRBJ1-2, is DGGITQSPKYLFRKEGQNVTLSCEQNLNHDAMYWYRQDPGQGLRLIYYSQIVNDFQKGDIAEGYSVSREKKESFPLTVTSAQKNPTAFYLCASSTRQGLMDGYTFGSGTRLTVV.

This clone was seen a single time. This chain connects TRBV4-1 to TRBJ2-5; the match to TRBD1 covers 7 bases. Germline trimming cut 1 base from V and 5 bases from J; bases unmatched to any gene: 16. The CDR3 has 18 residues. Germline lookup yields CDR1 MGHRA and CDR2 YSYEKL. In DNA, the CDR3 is TGCGCCAGCAGCCAAGTCCGATCGGCACAGGGGCATGGTGAGACCCAGTACTTC. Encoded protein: CASSQVRSAQGHGETQYF.

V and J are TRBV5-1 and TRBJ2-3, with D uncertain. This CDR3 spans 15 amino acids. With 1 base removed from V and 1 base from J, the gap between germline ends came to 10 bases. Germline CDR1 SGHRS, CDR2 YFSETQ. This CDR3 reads CASSLNPSGTDTQYF. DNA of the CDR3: TGCGCCAGCAGCTTGAACCCCTCGGGCACAGATACGCAGTATTTT.

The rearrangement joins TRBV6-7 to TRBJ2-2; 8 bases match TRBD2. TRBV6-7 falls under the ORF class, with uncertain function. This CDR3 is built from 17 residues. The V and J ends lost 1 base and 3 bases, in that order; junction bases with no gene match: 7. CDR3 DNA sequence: TGTGCCAGCAGTTACTACCAAAGCGGGGGCCACACCGGGGAGCTGTTTTTT. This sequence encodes CASSYYQSGGHTGELFF.

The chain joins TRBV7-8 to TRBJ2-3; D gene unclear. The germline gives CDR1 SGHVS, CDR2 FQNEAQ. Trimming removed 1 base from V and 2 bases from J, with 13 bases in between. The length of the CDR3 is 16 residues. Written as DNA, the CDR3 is TGTGCCAGCAGCTTAGTGGGCAGGCACTCCACAGATACGCAGTATTTT. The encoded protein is CASSLVGRHSTDTQYF. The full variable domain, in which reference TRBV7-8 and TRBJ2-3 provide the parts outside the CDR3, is GAGVSQSPRYKVAKRGQDVALRCDPISGHVSLFWYQQALGQGPEFLTYFQNEAQLDKSGLPSDRFFAERPEGSVSTLKIQRTQQEDSAVYLCASSLVGRHSTDTQYFGPGTRLTVL.

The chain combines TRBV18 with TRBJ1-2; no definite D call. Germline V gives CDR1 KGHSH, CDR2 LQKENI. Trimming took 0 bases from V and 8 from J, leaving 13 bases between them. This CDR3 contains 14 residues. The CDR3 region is CASSPPDMFRGYTF. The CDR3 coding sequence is TGTGCCAGCTCACCACCCGACATGTTTCGAGGCTACACCTTC.

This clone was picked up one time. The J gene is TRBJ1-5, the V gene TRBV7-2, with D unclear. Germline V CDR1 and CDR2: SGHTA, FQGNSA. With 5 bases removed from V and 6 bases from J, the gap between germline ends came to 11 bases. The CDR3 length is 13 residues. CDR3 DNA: TGTGCCAGCAGCGAGCGTGTTGGTCAGCCCCAGCATTTT. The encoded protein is CASSERVGQPQHF. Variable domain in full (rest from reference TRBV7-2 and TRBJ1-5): GAGVSQSPSNKVTEKGKDVELRCDPISGHTALYWYRQSLGQGLEFLIYFQGNSAPDKSGLPSDRFSAERTGGSVSTLTIQRTQQEDSAVYLCASSERVGQPQHFGDGTRLSIL.